This T cell receptor (beta chain) is drawn from a study of T-cell reconstitution after alpha-beta-depleted transplantation in children. Remarks on this clonotype: The antigen is not known.

Germline V CDR1 and CDR2: MDHEN, SYDVKM. Trimming pared 5 bases from V and 7 bases from J, leaving 18 bases between. This CDR3 is built from 14 residues. Unique molecular identifiers were used to barcode this TCRbeta library. TCRdb used MiXCR to reprocess the PCR reads, holding one entry per CDR3 protein. The sample yields approximately 980,000 distinct CDR3 sequences, under 30% seen once. Study results and limitations: T-cell numbers and diversity, one year after transplant, stemmed largely from T cells that were newly produced. In patients about two months after transplant, alpha-beta T cells reportedly arose from several hundred expanded graft clones.

The clonotype originates from a boy under two years old who had a stem cell transplant for SCID, so the T cells may come from the graft donor. This rearrangement joins TRBV28 to TRBJ2-7, with D uncertain. The input for sequencing was PBMCs, mostly from graft donor cells, taken 360 days after TCRalphabeta/CD19-depleted stem cell transplant. The CDR3 DNA is TGTGCCAGCAGTCCCAAAGCCCTGGACCCGGAGCAGTACTTC. Its protein product is CASSPKALDPEQYF.